This T cell receptor (beta chain) was recovered during a study of blood T cell repertoires in COVID-19 (dated by TCRdb to about 2020). Notes on the research overall: Recovered participants in ImmuneRACE Cohort 3 were defined as having two consecutive negative NP/OP PCR tests, clearance from a healthcare professional, or resolution of symptoms. Samples covering the acute and convalescent phases of COVID-19 were provided by collaborators in the United States, Italy and Spain. The material from the prospective study consisted of cDNA or gDNA derived from T cells, B-cell-depleted T cells, or PBMCs. Subjects who had been exposed to COVID-19, were actively infected with it, or had recovered from it provided the deeply sampled blood TCRbeta repertoires that made up the dataset. The repertoires were made available in a free public database intended to serve as a resource for research on the immune response to SARS-CoV-2. Samples came from the ongoing ImmuneRACE study (first 160 participants) plus 1,254 subjects from 6 global collaborators. A de-identified subject ID, COVID-19 status, age in years and sex were almost always included in the sample metadata. Where available, HLA class I and class II types were taken from metadata supplied by the sample provider and were not determined by assay-based typing.

Enrolling through a virtual design, the prospective study's participants ranged in age from about 18 to 89 years and lived across 20 to 25 United States geographic areas. To assign participants to cohorts, the prospective study relied on clinical history that participants themselves reported in a screening survey and a study questionnaire. Mobile phlebotomists in the prospective study collected whole blood, serum and a nasopharyngeal or oropharyngeal swab from every participant. Over a roughly 2-month period, participants in the prospective study had the option of providing additional blood draws and questionnaires. Blood samples from the prospective study were shipped frozen or at room temperature prior to DNA extraction. From a lookup of the germline V gene, CDR1 and CDR2 are MNHEY and SVGAGI. At the junction V is shortened by 7 bases and J by 3 bases; bases outside the gene matches: 2. CDR3 length: 12 amino acids, cysteine to phenylalanine. Only the CDR3 DNA is retained, 36 bases long and in frame from the first base.

What the study reported, not specific to this receptor: How much clinical and demographic metadata was included differed by source and by participant, and the metadata was provided uncurated.

The immunoSEQ Assay, a bias-controlled multiplex PCR, was used to amplify TCRbeta CDR3 regions from genomic DNA. As for the original processing: Nucleated cell counts per sample were estimated from amplification of reference gene primers within the assay. To quantify the absolute abundance of each unique TCRbeta CDR3 rearrangement, sequence reads were collapsed and filtered. For each sample, productive Simpson clonality was calculated as the square root of Simpson's diversity index over productive rearrangements. TCRdb carries this immuneACCESS record with in-frame sequences only. Its versions omit some clonotypes, under half of them owing to an unresolved V gene in the studies checked, with the rest unexplained. From that table come the V and J calls and clone size; the DNA was used to work out D and trimming. In all, the sample holds roughly 230,000 clones, and roughly 91% of those were seen once. 7% to 7.5% of the sample rests with the top ten.

Of note for this clone: The antigen this receptor binds is unknown. Base quality data are lacking; no much larger clone is found one base away.

Sequencing input: PBMCs or T cells enriched from blood (not recorded which). Rearrangement joined TRBV6-5 to TRBJ2-7; 8 bases in the middle match TRBD1. This TCR was sampled from a man aged 25 to 45 in a cohort exposed to, infected with or recovered from COVID-19 (not recorded which). The nucleotides read TGTGCCAGCAAGGGACAGGTCTACGAGCAGTACTTC. This is translated as CASKGQVYEQYF.